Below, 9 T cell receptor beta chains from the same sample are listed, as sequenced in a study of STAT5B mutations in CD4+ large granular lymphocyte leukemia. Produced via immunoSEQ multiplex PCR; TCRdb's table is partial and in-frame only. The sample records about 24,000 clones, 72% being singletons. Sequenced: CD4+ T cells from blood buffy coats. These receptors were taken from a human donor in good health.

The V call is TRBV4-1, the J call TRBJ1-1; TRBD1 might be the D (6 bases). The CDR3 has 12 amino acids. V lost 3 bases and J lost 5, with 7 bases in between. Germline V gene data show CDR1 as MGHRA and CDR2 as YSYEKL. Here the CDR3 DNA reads TGCGCCAGCAGCCACAGGGGTACTGAAGCTTTCTTT. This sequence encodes CASSHRGTEAFF.

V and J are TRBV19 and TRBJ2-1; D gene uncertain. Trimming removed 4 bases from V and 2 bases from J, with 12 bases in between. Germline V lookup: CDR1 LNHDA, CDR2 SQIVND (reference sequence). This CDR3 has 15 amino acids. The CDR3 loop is CASSTGLPTYNEQFF. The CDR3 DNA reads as TGTGCCAGTAGTACCGGGCTCCCTACCTACAATGAGCAGTTCTTC.

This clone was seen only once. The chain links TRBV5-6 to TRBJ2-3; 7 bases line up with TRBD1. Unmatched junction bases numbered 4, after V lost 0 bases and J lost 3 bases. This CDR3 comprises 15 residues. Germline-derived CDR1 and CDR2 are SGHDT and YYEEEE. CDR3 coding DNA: TGTGCCAGCAGCTTGGGGACACAGGGGACAGATACGCAGTATTTT. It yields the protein CASSLGTQGTDTQYF.

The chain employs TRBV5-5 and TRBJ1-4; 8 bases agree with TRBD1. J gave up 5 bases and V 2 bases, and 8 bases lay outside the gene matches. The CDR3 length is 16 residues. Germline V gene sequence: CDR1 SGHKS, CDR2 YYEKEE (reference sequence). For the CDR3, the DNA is TGTGCCAGCAGCTTCTTCCCTGGACAGGGAAATGAAAAACTGTTTTTT. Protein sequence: CASSFFPGQGNEKLFF.

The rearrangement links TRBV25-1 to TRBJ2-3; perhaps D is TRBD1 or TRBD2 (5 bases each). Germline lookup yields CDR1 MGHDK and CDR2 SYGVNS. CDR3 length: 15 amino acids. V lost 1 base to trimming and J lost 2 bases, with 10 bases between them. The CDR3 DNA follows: TGTGCCAGCAGTGAATTTGGGACGAACACAGATACGCAGTATTTT. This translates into CASSEFGTNTDTQYF.

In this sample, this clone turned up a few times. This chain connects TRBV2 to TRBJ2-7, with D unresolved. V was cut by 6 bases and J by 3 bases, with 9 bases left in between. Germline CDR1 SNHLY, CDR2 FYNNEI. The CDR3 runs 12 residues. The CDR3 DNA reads TGTGCCAGCAGCCTTACAGTCTACGAGCAGTACTTC. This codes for CASSLTVYEQYF.

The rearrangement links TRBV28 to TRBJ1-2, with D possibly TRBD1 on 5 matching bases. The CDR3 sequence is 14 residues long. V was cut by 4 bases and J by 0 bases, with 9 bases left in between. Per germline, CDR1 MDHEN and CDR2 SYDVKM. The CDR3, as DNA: TGTGCCAGCAGTTACAGGCCCTCTAACTATGGCTACACCTTC. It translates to CASSYRPSNYGYTF.

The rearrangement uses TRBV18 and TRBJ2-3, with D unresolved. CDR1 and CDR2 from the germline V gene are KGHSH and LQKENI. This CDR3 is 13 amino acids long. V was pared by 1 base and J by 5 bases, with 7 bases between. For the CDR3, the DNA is TGTGCCAGCTCACCACGTGTACAAGATACGCAGTATTTT. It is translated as CASSPRVQDTQYF.

The CDR3: CASTSVNEQYF. The CDR3 nucleotides read TGTGCCAGCACCAGTGTCAACGAGCAGTACTTC. The V call is TRBV6-1, the J call TRBJ2-7; D not resolved. CDR3 length equals 11 residues. CDR1 MNHNS and CDR2 SASEGT come from the germline V gene. V gave up 7 bases and J gave up 5 bases, with 9 bases separating them.